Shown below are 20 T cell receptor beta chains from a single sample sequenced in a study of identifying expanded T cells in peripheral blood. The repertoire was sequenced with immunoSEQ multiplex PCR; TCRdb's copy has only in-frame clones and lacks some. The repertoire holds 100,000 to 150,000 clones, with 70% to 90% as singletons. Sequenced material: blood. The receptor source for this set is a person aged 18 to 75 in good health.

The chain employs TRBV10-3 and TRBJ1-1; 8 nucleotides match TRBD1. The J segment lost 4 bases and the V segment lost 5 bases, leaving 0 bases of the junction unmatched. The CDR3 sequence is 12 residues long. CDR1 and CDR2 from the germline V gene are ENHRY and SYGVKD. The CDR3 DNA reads TGTGCCATCAGTACAGGGGGCACTGAAGCTTTCTTT. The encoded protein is CAISTGGTEAFF.

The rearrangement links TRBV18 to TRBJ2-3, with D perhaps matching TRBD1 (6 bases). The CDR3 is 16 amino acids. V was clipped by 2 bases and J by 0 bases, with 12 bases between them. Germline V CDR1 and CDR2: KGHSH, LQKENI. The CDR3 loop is CASSPRQASSTDTQYF. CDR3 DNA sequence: TGTGCCAGCTCACCAAGACAGGCCTCTAGCACAGATACGCAGTATTTT.

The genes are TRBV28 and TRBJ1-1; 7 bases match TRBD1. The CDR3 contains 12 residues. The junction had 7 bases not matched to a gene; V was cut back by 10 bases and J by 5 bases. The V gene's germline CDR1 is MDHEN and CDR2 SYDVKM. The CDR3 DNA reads TGTGCCACAGGGGGGCAGAGGACTGAAGCTTTCTTT. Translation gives CATGGQRTEAFF.

In DNA, the CDR3 is TGTGCCAGCAGCGCACGGGACACCACTGAAGCTTTCTTT. The encoded protein is CASSARDTTEAFF. V is TRBV7-9 and J is TRBJ1-1; a possible D gene is TRBD1 (6 bases). Looked up from germline, CDR1 is SEHNR and CDR2 is FQNEAQ (reference sequence). The CDR3 contains 13 residues. V shed 5 bases and J shed 4 bases, with 11 bases lying between them.

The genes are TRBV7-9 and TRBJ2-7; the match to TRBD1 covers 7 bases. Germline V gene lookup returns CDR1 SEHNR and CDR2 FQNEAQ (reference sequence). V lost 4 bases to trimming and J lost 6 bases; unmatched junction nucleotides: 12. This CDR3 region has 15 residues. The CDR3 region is CASSSWTGYFREQYF. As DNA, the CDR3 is TGTGCCAGCAGCTCCTGGACAGGATACTTTCGCGAGCAGTACTTC.

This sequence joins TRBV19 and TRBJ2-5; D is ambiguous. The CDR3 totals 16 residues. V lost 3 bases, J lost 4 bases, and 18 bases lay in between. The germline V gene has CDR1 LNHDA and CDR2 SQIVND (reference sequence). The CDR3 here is CASSIYGRSVGETQYF. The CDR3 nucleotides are TGTGCCAGTAGTATCTACGGCAGGTCCGTTGGAGAGACCCAGTACTTC. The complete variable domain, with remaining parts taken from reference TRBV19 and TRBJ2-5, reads DGGITQSPKYLFRKEGQNVTLSCEQNLNHDAMYWYRQDPGQGLRLIYYSQIVNDFQKGDIAEGYSVSREKKESFPLTVTSAQKNPTAFYLCASSIYGRSVGETQYFGPGTRLLVL.

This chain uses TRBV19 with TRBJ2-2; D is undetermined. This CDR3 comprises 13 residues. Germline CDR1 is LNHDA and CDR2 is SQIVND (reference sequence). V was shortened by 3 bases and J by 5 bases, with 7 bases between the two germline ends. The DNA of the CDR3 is TGTGCCAGTAGTATGTCCTCTACCGGGGAGCTGTTTTTT. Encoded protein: CASSMSSTGELFF.

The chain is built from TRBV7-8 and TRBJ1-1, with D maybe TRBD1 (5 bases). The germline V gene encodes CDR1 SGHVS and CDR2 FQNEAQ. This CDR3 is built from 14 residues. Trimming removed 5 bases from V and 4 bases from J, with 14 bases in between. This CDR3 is CASSPTQGFTEAFF. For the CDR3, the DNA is TGTGCCAGCAGCCCTACTCAGGGTTTCACTGAAGCTTTCTTT.

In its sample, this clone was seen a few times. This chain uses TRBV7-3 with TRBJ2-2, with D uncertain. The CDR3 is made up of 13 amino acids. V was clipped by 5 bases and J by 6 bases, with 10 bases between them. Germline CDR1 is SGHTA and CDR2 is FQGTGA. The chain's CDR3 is CASSPRPAGELFF. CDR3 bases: TGTGCCAGCAGCCCTAGGCCTGCCGGGGAGCTGTTTTTT.

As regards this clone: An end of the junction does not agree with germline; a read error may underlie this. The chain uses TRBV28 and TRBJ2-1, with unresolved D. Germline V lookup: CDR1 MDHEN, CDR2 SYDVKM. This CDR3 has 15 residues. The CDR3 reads CASSFADQTYDEQFF. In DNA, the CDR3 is TGTGCCAGCAGTTTTGCTGACCAAACCTACGATGAGCAGTTCTTC.

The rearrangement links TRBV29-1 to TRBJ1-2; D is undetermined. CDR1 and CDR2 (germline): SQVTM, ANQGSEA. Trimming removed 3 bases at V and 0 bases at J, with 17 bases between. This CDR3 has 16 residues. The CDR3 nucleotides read TGCAGCGTTGAGTCCCTCTGGGAGAGGGCTAACTATGGCTACACCTTC. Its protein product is CSVESLWERANYGYTF.

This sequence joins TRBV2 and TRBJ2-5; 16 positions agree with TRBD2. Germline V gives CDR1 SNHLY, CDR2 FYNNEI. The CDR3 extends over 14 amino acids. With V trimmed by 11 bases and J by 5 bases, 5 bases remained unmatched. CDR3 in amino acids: CAFGTSGGAETQYF. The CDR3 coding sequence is TGTGCCTTTGGGACTAGCGGGGGGGCTGAGACCCAGTACTTC.

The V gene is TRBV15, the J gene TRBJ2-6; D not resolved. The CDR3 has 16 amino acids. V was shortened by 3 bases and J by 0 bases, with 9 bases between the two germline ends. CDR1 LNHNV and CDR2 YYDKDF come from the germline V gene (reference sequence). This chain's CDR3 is CATSSAQRSGANVLTF. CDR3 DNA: TGTGCCACCAGCAGTGCACAGCGCTCTGGGGCCAACGTCCTGACTTTC.

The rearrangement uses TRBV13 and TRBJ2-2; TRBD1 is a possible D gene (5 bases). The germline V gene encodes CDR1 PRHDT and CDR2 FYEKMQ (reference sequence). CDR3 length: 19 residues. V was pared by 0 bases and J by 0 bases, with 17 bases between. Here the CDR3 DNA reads TGTGCCAGCAGCTTAGGAGGGGTGTGGCAGTCCACGAACACCGGGGAGCTGTTTTTT. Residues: CASSLGGVWQSTNTGELFF.

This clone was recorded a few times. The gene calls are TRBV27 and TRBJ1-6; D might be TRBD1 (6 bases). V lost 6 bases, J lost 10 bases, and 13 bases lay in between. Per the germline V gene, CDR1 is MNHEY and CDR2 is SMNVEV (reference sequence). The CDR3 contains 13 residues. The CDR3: CASRDPGASPLHF. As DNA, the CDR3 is TGTGCCAGCAGAGACCCAGGGGCGTCACCCCTCCACTTT.

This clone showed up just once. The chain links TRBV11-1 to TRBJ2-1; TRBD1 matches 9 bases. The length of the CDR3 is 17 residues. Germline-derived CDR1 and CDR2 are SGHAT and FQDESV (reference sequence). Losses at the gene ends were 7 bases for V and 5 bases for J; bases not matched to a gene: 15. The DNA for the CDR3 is TGTGCCAGCACTTATCCCCCACGGACAGGGGCCGACAATGAGCAGTTCTTC. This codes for CASTYPPRTGADNEQFF.

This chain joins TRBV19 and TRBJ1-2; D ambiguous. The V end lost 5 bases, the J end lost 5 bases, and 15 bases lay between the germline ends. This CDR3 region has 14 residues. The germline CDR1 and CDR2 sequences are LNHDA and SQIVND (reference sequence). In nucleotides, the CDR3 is TGTGCCAGTAGTCCCTTCGAGCAGCTATATGGCTACACCTTC. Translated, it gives CASSPFEQLYGYTF.

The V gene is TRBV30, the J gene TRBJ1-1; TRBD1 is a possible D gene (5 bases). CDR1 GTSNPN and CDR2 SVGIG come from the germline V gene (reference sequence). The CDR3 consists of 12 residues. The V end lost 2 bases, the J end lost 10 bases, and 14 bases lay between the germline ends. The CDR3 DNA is TGTGCCTGGAGTTCGCGGGGCGGGGGAGCTTTCTTT. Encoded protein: CAWSSRGGGAFF.

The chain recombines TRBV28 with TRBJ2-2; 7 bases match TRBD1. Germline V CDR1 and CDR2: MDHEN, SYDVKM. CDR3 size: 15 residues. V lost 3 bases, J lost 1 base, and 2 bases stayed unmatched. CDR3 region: CASSFGDRNTGELFF. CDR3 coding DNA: TGTGCCAGCAGTTTTGGGGACAGGAACACCGGGGAGCTGTTTTTT.

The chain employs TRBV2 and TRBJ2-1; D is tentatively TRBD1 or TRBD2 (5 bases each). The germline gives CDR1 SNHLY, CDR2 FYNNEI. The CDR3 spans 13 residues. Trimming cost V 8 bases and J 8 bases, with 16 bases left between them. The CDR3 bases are TGTGCCAGCTCGGGACCCACCCGGGATGAGCAGTTCTTC. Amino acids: CASSGPTRDEQFF.